This T cell receptor (beta chain) emerged from a study of cytomegalovirus exposure and HLA in healthy donors. Worth noting for this clone: No antigen is known for it.

Study results and caveats: Segments of the TCR beta V type were, in most cases, productive about 90% or about 30% of the time in an earlier analysis. In a later analysis, at a false discovery rate of 0.05, under 20,000 TCR beta sequences matched HLA alleles.

A multiplex PCR was run with 60 Vbeta primers and 13 Jbeta primers. The data were produced by immunoSEQ multiplex PCR, yet TCRdb's version contains in-frame clones alone and is incomplete. The table has around 140,000 clones, 75% to 85% seen once; the top ten hold roughly 4.7%. V shed 1 base and J 4 bases; nucleotides not matched to a gene: 6. CDR1 and CDR2 from the germline V gene are LGHNA and YSLEER. The length of the CDR3 is 15 residues. Material for sequencing was PBMCs. This receptor was obtained from a middle-aged man in good health and CMV-seronegative. This chain connects TRBV4-3 to TRBJ1-2; 7 positions match TRBD1. CDR3 coding DNA: TGCGCCAGCAGCCAAGGTACAGGGGAGCCCTATGGCTACACCTTC. Its protein product is CASSQGTGEPYGYTF.